The 17 T cell receptor beta chains reported below all come from one sample, sequenced in a study of cytomegalovirus exposure and HLA in healthy donors. Primers for the PCR totalled 60 Vbeta and 13 Jbeta. Repertoires were generated with immunoSEQ multiplex PCR, while TCRdb's copy carries only in-frame clones and drops some. This sample has about 130,000 clones, with 60% to 80% found just once. Sequencing input: PBMCs. These receptors were collected from a woman in her fifties or sixties in good health and CMV-seropositive.

In DNA form, the CDR3 reads TGTGCCAGCAGCCCCGGAGGGGCAGGGGGCGTCCGGGAAGCTTTCTTT. Its protein is CASSPGGAGGVREAFF. The J gene is TRBJ1-1, the V gene TRBV7-9, with TRBD1 matching over 8 bases. CDR3 length equals 16 residues. Germline assignment: CDR1 SEHNR and CDR2 FQNEAQ (reference sequence). J gave up 8 bases and V 5 bases, and 16 bases lay outside the gene matches.

The CDR3 nucleotides are TGTGCCAGCAGCTTGACGGGGTTTAATCAGCCCCAGCATTTT. Translating gives CASSLTGFNQPQHF. The chain combines TRBV5-6 with TRBJ1-5; D gene unclear. CDR1 and CDR2 from the germline V gene are SGHDT and YYEEEE. The CDR3 has 14 residues. Trimming took 1 base from V and 4 from J, leaving 9 bases between them.

This clone was counted a single time. This chain joins TRBV18 and TRBJ2-7; possibly TRBD1 for D (5 bases). V was pared by 1 base and J by 2 bases, with 12 bases between. Germline assignment: CDR1 KGHSH and CDR2 LQKENI. This CDR3 is 15 amino acids long. The CDR3 loop is CASSPRDRLTYEQYF. The CDR3 DNA reads as TGTGCCAGCTCACCACGAGACAGACTTACCTACGAGCAGTACTTC.

The rearrangement uses TRBV6-6 and TRBJ1-5; 8 bases are shared with TRBD1. CDR1 is MNHNY and CDR2 is SVGAGI in the germline V gene (reference sequence). This CDR3 region has 13 residues. V was clipped by 7 bases and J by 5 bases; unmatched bases: 4. CDR3 amino acids: CASTDRVHQPQHF. The CDR3 nucleotides read TGTGCCAGCACGGACAGGGTGCATCAGCCCCAGCATTTT.

The chain has TRBV18 and TRBJ2-7; 8 nucleotides match TRBD1. The V gene's germline CDR1 is KGHSH and CDR2 LQKENI. The CDR3 is made up of 15 amino acids. V lost 3 bases, J lost 4 bases, and 8 bases stayed unmatched. CDR3 sequence (DNA): TGTGCCAGCTCACCGGGTCAGGGGGCTTCGTACGAGCAGTACTTC. This encodes CASSPGQGASYEQYF.

This clone was counted a single time. This rearrangement joins TRBV7-9 to TRBJ2-5, with D hard to call. The ends were cut back, 5 bases at V and 0 bases at J, with 13 bases in the middle. The CDR3 consists of 15 residues. Per the germline V gene, CDR1 is SEHNR and CDR2 is FQNEAQ (reference sequence). This CDR3 reads CASSPRLHNQETQYF. CDR3 in DNA: TGTGCCAGCAGCCCTCGATTACATAACCAAGAGACCCAGTACTTC.

The chain joins TRBV19 to TRBJ2-2; possibly TRBD2 for D (5 bases). Per germline, CDR1 LNHDA and CDR2 SQIVND (reference sequence). The CDR3 loop spans 14 amino acids. V lost 2 bases and J lost 6, with 10 bases in between. This CDR3 is CASSIPGWAGELFF. CDR3 nucleotide sequence: TGTGCCAGTAGTATACCGGGGTGGGCCGGGGAGCTGTTTTTT.

This clone was observed once. This chain's CDR3 is CASRPYSGGTYEQYF. The CDR3 DNA is TGTGCCAGCAGACCATATTCAGGGGGCACCTACGAGCAGTACTTC. This sequence joins TRBV6-5 and TRBJ2-7; 8 positions agree with TRBD1. J lost 2 bases, V lost 6 bases, and 9 bases had no gene match. The CDR3 loop spans 15 amino acids. Germline V CDR1 and CDR2: MNHEY, SVGAGI.

This clone came up a few times. J is TRBJ2-2 and V is TRBV7-3; D uncertain. V was trimmed by 5 bases and J by 3 bases, leaving 13 bases between them. Germline assignment: CDR1 SGHTA and CDR2 FQGTGA. This CDR3 spans 15 amino acids. The DNA of the CDR3 is TGTGCCAGCAGCCGCGGAACCCCGCACACCGGGGAGCTGTTTTTT. Translation: CASSRGTPHTGELFF.

This sequence joins TRBV11-2 and TRBJ2-7; 11 bases agree with TRBD2. J was trimmed by 4 bases and V by 2 bases; bases with no gene match: 4. The CDR3 is 15 residues long. Germline loops: CDR1 SGHAT, CDR2 FQNNGV. This CDR3 is CASSLPASGGYEQYF. The CDR3 coding sequence is TGTGCCAGCAGCTTACCGGCTAGCGGGGGGTACGAGCAGTACTTC.

The chain employs TRBV6-1 and TRBJ2-2, with a weak D call TRBD2 (5 bases). The V gene lost 8 bases and the J gene lost 7 bases, with 14 bases spanning the gap. This CDR3 comprises 13 residues. Germline V CDR1 and CDR2: MNHNS, SASEGT. The DNA of the CDR3 is TGTGCCAGCCGGAGCGGCACGATCGGGGAGCTGTTTTTT. Translation gives CASRSGTIGELFF.

V usage is TRBV4-1 and J usage is TRBJ2-3, with D possibly being TRBD2 (6 bases). Germline V gene sequence: CDR1 MGHRA, CDR2 YSYEKL. Trimming took off 5 bases at V and 4 bases at J, with 16 bases between the two ends. This CDR3 has 15 amino acids. The DNA for the CDR3 is TGCGCCAGCAGCTCCTTGGAGGGCGGTGCAGATACGCAGTATTTT. Protein: CASSSLEGGADTQYF.

The chain has TRBV6-1 and TRBJ2-5; tentative D call: TRBD2 (7 bases). CDR3 size: 14 residues. Looked up from germline, CDR1 is MNHNS and CDR2 is SASEGT. V was shortened by 0 bases and J by 7 bases, with 12 bases between the two germline ends. In nucleotides, the CDR3 is TGTGCCAGCAGTGAAGCGGGGGGGCGGGGGACCCAGTACTTC. It is translated as CASSEAGGRGTQYF.

As regards this clone: One end of the junction does not line up with germline, which may come from a read error. This chain connects TRBV19 to TRBJ2-1; possible D gene TRBD1, 6 bases. The CDR3 has 15 amino acids. CDR1 and CDR2 (germline): LNHDA, SQIVND (reference sequence). CDR3 sequence: CASTAGTYSFNEQFF. The DNA of the CDR3 is TGTGCCAGTACCGCCGGGACATACTCCTTCAATGAGCAGTTCTTC.

The rearrangement uses TRBV6-5 and TRBJ2-7; TRBD2 might be the D (7 bases). Trimming removed 8 bases from V and 8 bases from J, with 25 bases in between. The CDR3 has 15 residues. Germline V lookup: CDR1 MNHEY, CDR2 SVGAGI. The CDR3 bases are TGTGCCAGCCACACCAGCGGGGACATTCCACTTAAGCAGTACTTC. It codes for CASHTSGDIPLKQYF.

The chain has TRBV27 and TRBJ2-1; D remains ambiguous. The CDR3 contains 13 residues. V shed 4 bases and J shed 6 bases, with 10 bases lying between them. Germline CDR1 MNHEY, CDR2 SMNVEV (reference sequence). The CDR3 loop reads CASSSRSTNEQFF. The CDR3 nucleotides read TGTGCCAGCAGTTCACGGTCCACCAATGAGCAGTTCTTC.

The CDR3 region is CASSLAVGGYGYTF. CDR3 in DNA: TGTGCCAGCAGCTTAGCAGTAGGGGGCTATGGCTACACCTTC. The chain couples TRBV7-9 to TRBJ1-2, with D perhaps matching TRBD1 (6 bases). This CDR3 has 14 amino acids. Looked up from germline, CDR1 is SEHNR and CDR2 is FQNEAQ (reference sequence). The ends were cut back, 0 bases at V and 4 bases at J, with 9 bases in the middle.